This T cell receptor (beta chain) originates from a study of post-analysis software for immune sequencing data (dated by TCRdb to 2013 to 2016). Background on the whole study: Disease courses on record covered relapsing-remitting, secondary progressive and progressive-relapsing multiple sclerosis, though some patients had no subtype annotation. The patient repertoires were compared against approximately twelve previously published healthy control repertoires obtained from donors aged roughly 6 to 25 years. A subset of samples was prepared in parallel using single-end sample barcoding, then pooled and co-amplified after Illumina adapter ligation. General conclusions and limits of the study: Patients showed significantly higher frequencies than controls for several TRBV segments, among them TRBV5-6, TRBV5-1 and TRBV20-1. Strong co-clustering of samples prepared in the same batch was shown by direct clustering with F measure, prompting a batch-effect correction. Normalized Chao1 diversity was significantly lower in multiple sclerosis patients than controls, suggesting substantial peripheral T-cell clonal expansion. The control group was slightly older than the multiple sclerosis patient group.

To demonstrate the VDJtools post-analysis software, TCR beta repertoires were profiled from the peripheral blood of 10 to 15 young patients with multiple sclerosis. The multiple sclerosis patients were children and adolescents between roughly 6 and 17 years of age. CDR1 and CDR2, per the germline V gene (reference sequence), are DFQATT and SNEGSKA. The CDR3 spans 13 residues, from the cysteine through the phenylalanine. The sequence is cut down to CDR3 DNA, 39 bases in frame from base 1. To note about this clonotype: Its antigen remains unidentified. Base qualities were left out, and no much larger clone turns up one base away.

The library came from PCR. The listed sequencing device is Illumina HiSeq 2500. To reduce PCR and sequencing biases, unique molecular identifiers were built into the TCR beta cDNA libraries. Every 1 to 10 million input T cells yielded around 500,000 cDNA molecules, meaning each molecule approximated one T cell. Patient libraries were prepared and sequenced with the same protocol used for the earlier healthy control dataset. Samples belonging to the same batch were prepared together, multiplexed and sequenced on a shared HiSeq lane. The authors' analysis ran thus. MIGEC handled the raw barcoded reads, throwing out single-read molecular identifier groups before consensus assembly and CDR3 extraction. Clonotype tables were post-analysed with VDJtools, and diversity was normalized by down-sampling all datasets to the smallest sample size. Repertoire overlap clustering matched CDR3 amino acid but not nucleotide sequences to correct batch-related cross-sample contamination. TCRdb ran its own pipeline on the public reads, namely fastp trimming at Q25 and MiXCR clone calling, and kept in-frame beta chains. Each CDR3 protein gets just one entry, which takes the most common genes and DNA from the rows behind it. The V and J calls, along with clone size, are taken from TCRdb and not from the paper's own processing. The sample has fewer than 850,000 distinct CDR3 sequences on record, roughly 46% of them singletons. The biggest ten clones account for 4.9% of the sample.

The chain is encoded by TRBV20-1 joined to TRBJ2-4, with a tentative D gene TRBD1 over 6 matching bases. The DNA matches TRBJ2-7 better at its end, which makes the J call doubtful. The TCR comes from a girl under 18 with multiple sclerosis. The specimen sequenced was blood. The DNA sequence follows: TGCAGTGCTAGAGTCCCAGGGGCGAACGAGCAGTACTTC. The encoded protein is CSARVPGANEQYF.